This record looks at one T cell receptor (beta chain) sequence and its context. Its matching antigen is unknown. This sample was included in a study of shared clonotypes between healthy human individuals. General observations from the study: Limited genetic and exposure-history diversity came from having few donors.

Genomic DNA of each subset was evenly split across several immunoSEQ plates. This table comes from immunoSEQ multiplex PCR, and its TCRdb copy is limited to in-frame clones, with some not included. The sample has 470,000 or so clones, roughly 80% seen once; the top ten hold more than 9.5%. The CDR3 contains 13 residues. The V gene end was trimmed by 2 bases and the J gene end by 2 bases; junction bases not matched to a gene: 2. The V gene's germline CDR1 is GTSNPN and CDR2 SVGIG (reference sequence). The specimen sequenced was PBMCs. The TCR was taken from a woman aged 40 to 50 in good health. Some clones in this sample may be carry-over from other donors' samples. The V gene is TRBV30, the J gene TRBJ1-2; 7 bases match TRBD1. In nucleotides, the CDR3 is TGTGCCTGGAGTCAGGACAGGAACTATGGCTACACCTTC. It translates to CAWSQDRNYGYTF.